The 10 T cell receptor beta chains below were found in one sample sequenced in a study of T cell changes during pregnancy in multiple sclerosis. Assay used: immunoSEQ multiplex PCR; TCRdb lists only in-frame clones, some missing. The sample lists nearly 60,000 clones; less than 95% were seen once. Sequenced material: CD4+ T cells from peripheral blood mononuclear cells, taken after pregnancy. Every receptor here comes from a female donor in good health, enrolled as a control in a pregnancy study.

The rearrangement uses TRBV7-2 and TRBJ1-1; the D gene is possibly TRBD1 (6 bases). Germline V gene sequence: CDR1 SGHTA, CDR2 FQGNSA. The ends were cut back, 3 bases at V and 2 bases at J, with 13 bases in the middle. The CDR3 loop spans 15 amino acids. In nucleotides, the CDR3 is TGTGCCAGCAGCTTTTTTACAGGGTATAACACTGAAGCTTTCTTT. This encodes CASSFFTGYNTEAFF.

The genes are TRBV2 and TRBJ1-2; D is perhaps TRBD1 (5 bases). Germline values: CDR1 SNHLY, CDR2 FYNNEI. Trimming cost V 6 bases and J 3 bases, with 14 bases left between them. The CDR3 runs to 14 residues. The CDR3 is CASRKGLSDYGYTF. CDR3 in DNA: TGTGCCAGCAGGAAGGGGTTATCGGACTATGGCTACACCTTC.

This clone was recorded a few times. V gene TRBV19 combines with J gene TRBJ1-1; 8 nucleotides align to TRBD1. The CDR3 contains 14 residues. Losses at the gene ends were 6 bases for V and 0 bases for J; bases not matched to a gene: 3. Germline CDR1 reads LNHDA; CDR2 reads SQIVND (reference sequence). The CDR3 nucleotides read TGTGCCAGTAGGTCAGGGGGCATGAACACTGAAGCTTTCTTT. Its translation is CASRSGGMNTEAFF.

This chain joins TRBV10-3 and TRBJ1-6; D is undetermined. Germline V lookup: CDR1 ENHRY, CDR2 SYGVKD. CDR3 size: 14 residues. Trimming stripped 6 bases from V and 5 bases from J, with 11 bases between. The CDR3 sequence is CAIRDSQDNSPLHF. The CDR3 coding sequence is TGTGCCATCAGGGATTCTCAGGATAATTCACCCCTCCACTTT.

The rearrangement uses TRBV5-1 and TRBJ2-7; weak D call: TRBD2 (6 bases). CDR3 length: 15 residues. Germline loops: CDR1 SGHRS, CDR2 YFSETQ. V lost 0 bases and J 2 bases, leaving 12 bases between the germline ends. CDR3 protein: CASSLAGTGTYEQYF. The CDR3 bases are TGCGCCAGCAGCTTGGCGGGGACTGGCACCTACGAGCAGTACTTC.

CDR3 nucleotide sequence: TGTGCCAGTAGTATCCCCCTTACGGGTGAAGCTTTCTTT. It is translated as CASSIPLTGEAFF. The V and J genes are TRBV19 and TRBJ1-1, with D unclear. V lost 3 bases and J lost 7, with 12 bases in between. CDR3 size: 13 residues. Germline assignment: CDR1 LNHDA and CDR2 SQIVND (reference sequence).

The chain recombines TRBV5-6 with TRBJ2-1; no firm D call. Germline V gives CDR1 SGHDT, CDR2 YYEEEE. The CDR3 length is 11 residues. V was clipped by 4 bases and J by 6 bases, with 5 bases between them. The CDR3 DNA sequence: TGTGCCAGCAGCGTTCTCAATGAGCAGTTCTTC. Encoded protein: CASSVLNEQFF.

The chain links TRBV9 to TRBJ1-2, with 10 bases that match TRBD1. The V and J ends lost 4 bases and 0 bases, in that order; junction bases with no gene match: 6. Looked up from germline, CDR1 is SGDLS and CDR2 is YYNGEE. The CDR3 contains 16 residues. As DNA, the CDR3 is TGTGCCAGCAGCCTAGAAGGGACAGGGGCTAACTATGGCTACACCTTC. It yields the protein CASSLEGTGANYGYTF. The entire variable domain, with the rest obtained from reference TRBV9 and TRBJ1-2, is as follows: DSGVTQTPKHLITATGQRVTLRCSPRSGDLSVYWYQQSLDQGLQFLIQYYNGEERAKGNILERFSAQQFPDLHSELNLSSLELGDSALYFCASSLEGTGANYGYTFGSGTRLTVV.

The V gene is TRBV5-1, the J gene TRBJ2-7; 9 bases match TRBD1. CDR3 length equals 17 residues. Germline V lookup: CDR1 SGHRS, CDR2 YFSETQ. With 3 bases clipped from V and 1 base from J, the junction kept 11 bases outside the gene matches. The DNA for the CDR3 is TGCGCCAGCAGCTCGACTCTCTCGGGACAGGGTTCCTACGAGCAGTACTTC. Translating it yields CASSSTLSGQGSYEQYF.

The V and J genes are TRBV19 and TRBJ2-3, with a weak D call TRBD1 (6 bases). V shed 5 bases and J shed 0 bases, with 9 bases lying between them. Germline V gene lookup returns CDR1 LNHDA and CDR2 SQIVND (reference sequence). There are 14 residues in the CDR3. The CDR3 sequence is CASSPTGSTDTQYF. The CDR3 DNA is TGTGCCAGTAGTCCAACAGGGAGCACAGATACGCAGTATTTT.